The table lists the clone carrying this T cell receptor beta chain with a few counts. Antigen specificity is unknown. The data belong to a study of T cell repertoires in cytomegalovirus infection. The wider study: From public TCR beta signatures came an indication of both CMV infection and matching HLA type.

TCRdb called the reads again in MiXCR, with one record for every CDR3 protein. The repertoire holds fewer than 550,000 distinct CDR3 sequences, about a quarter seen once, with less than 15% in the top ten. With V trimmed by 6 bases and J by 9 bases, 10 bases remained unmatched. This CDR3 is 16 amino acids long. The study, taken as a whole, reports: Ex vivo, HLA-C-restricted CMV-specific TCR beta clonotypes prevailed over the rest of the response. Identification of carriers of CMV plus the relevant HLA was performed using cumulative public TCR beta family frequency.

The rearrangement links TRBV12-3 or TRBV12-4 to TRBJ2-1; 14 bases fit TRBD2. This clonotype was obtained from a human donor in good health (CMV status not recorded). Some clones in this sample may be carry-over from other donors' samples. Material: PBMCs. This chain's CDR3 is CASSQRLAGGPGEQFF. The CDR3 bases are TGTGCCAGCAGCCAGCGACTAGCGGGAGGGCCGGGTGAGCAGTTCTTC.